A single sample is the source of the 17 T cell receptor beta chains below, sequenced in a study of shared clonotypes between healthy human individuals. The data were produced by immunoSEQ multiplex PCR, yet TCRdb's version contains in-frame clones alone and is incomplete. This sample yields about 490,000 clones, of which 60% to 85% are seen a single time; under 15% belongs to the top ten. The material sequenced was PBMCs. The receptor source for this set is a woman aged 40 to 55 in good health. Some clones in this sample may be carry-over from other donors' samples.

The V gene is TRBV7-9, the J gene TRBJ1-1; D remains unclear. Germline V gene sequence: CDR1 SEHNR, CDR2 FQNEAQ (reference sequence). Trimming took 1 base from V and 3 from J, leaving 9 bases between them. The CDR3 consists of 14 residues. The CDR3 loop reads CASSLVNSDTEAFF. The CDR3 region has the DNA TGTGCCAGCAGCTTAGTGAACAGCGACACTGAAGCTTTCTTT.

This clone was detected once. The V and J genes are TRBV9 and TRBJ2-4, with 8 bases matching TRBD2. The CDR3 contains 16 residues. Germline values: CDR1 SGDLS, CDR2 YYNGEE. The V segment lost 4 bases and the J segment 7 bases; nucleotides outside the gene matches: 13. Here the CDR3 DNA reads TGTGCCAGCAGCCCCCGGGAGCGGGAGCGCGGGAACATTCAGTACTTC. This codes for CASSPRERERGNIQYF.

J is TRBJ2-2 and V is TRBV5-1, with D hard to call. The ends were cut back, 5 bases at V and 5 bases at J, with 7 bases in the middle. The CDR3 has 12 residues. The V gene's germline CDR1 is SGHRS and CDR2 YFSETQ. Here the CDR3 reads CASREGTGELFF. The CDR3 bases are TGCGCCAGCAGGGAAGGGACCGGGGAGCTGTTTTTT.

V usage is TRBV7-2 and J usage is TRBJ2-5; 7 bases are shared with TRBD2. Germline loops: CDR1 SGHTA, CDR2 FQGNSA. CDR3 length: 13 residues. V trimming: 1 base; J trimming: 7 bases; junction bases outside the gene matches: 3. CDR3 nucleotide sequence: TGTGCCAGCAGCTTAGAAGCTAGCGGGACCCAGTACTTC. Amino acids: CASSLEASGTQYF.

Notes on this clone: This likely reflects a read error, since a far larger clone is one base away. The sample has other DNA sequences that encode this CDR3 too. The chain is built from TRBV29-1 and TRBJ2-1; maybe TRBD1 (6 bases). Germline values: CDR1 SQVTM, CDR2 ANQGSEA. The CDR3 is made up of 13 amino acids. CDR3 region: CSVAVTGNNEQFF. CDR3 bases: TGCAGTGTCGCTGTTACAGGGAACAATGAGCAGTTCTTC.

This chain links TRBV30 with TRBJ1-2; D is uncertain. Germline CDR1 reads GTSNPN; CDR2 reads SVGIG (reference sequence). This CDR3 region has 12 residues. Trimming removed 3 bases from V and 4 bases from J, with 9 bases in between. The chain's CDR3 is CAWSPGTYGYTF. CDR3 bases: TGTGCCTGGAGCCCGGGAACCTATGGCTACACCTTC.

This rearrangement joins TRBV5-1 to TRBJ2-5; 12 bases fit TRBD2. V shed 0 bases and J 4 bases; nucleotides not matched to a gene: 7. There are 17 residues in the CDR3. Looked up from germline, CDR1 is SGHRS and CDR2 is YFSETQ. CDR3 in DNA: TGCGCCAGCAGCTTGGGACTAGCGGGAGCGGGGGGAGAGACCCAGTACTTC. Its translation: CASSLGLAGAGGETQYF.

The chain uses TRBV29-1 and TRBJ2-5, with 7 bases fitting TRBD1. The CDR3 consists of 14 residues. V shed 7 bases and J 1 base; nucleotides not matched to a gene: 9. Germline values: CDR1 SQVTM, CDR2 ANQGSEA. CDR3 residues: CSANRDSSQETQYF. CDR3 nucleotide sequence: TGCAGCGCTAATCGGGACAGCAGCCAAGAGACCCAGTACTTC. The variable domain in full, with the rest retrieved from reference TRBV29-1 and TRBJ2-5, is SAVISQKPSRDICQRGTSLTIQCQVDSQVTMMFWYRQQPGQSLTLIATANQGSEATYESGFVIDKFPISRPNLTFSTLTVSNMSPEDSSIYLCSANRDSSQETQYFGPGTRLLVL.

The sample holds a few counts of this clone. V is TRBV30 and J is TRBJ1-1, with 7 bases lining up with TRBD1. Germline V gene data show CDR1 as GTSNPN and CDR2 as SVGIG (reference sequence). Unmatched junction bases numbered 1, after V lost 2 bases and J lost 4 bases. The CDR3 consists of 12 residues. CDR3 sequence: CAWSYRGTEAFF. The CDR3 DNA sequence: TGTGCCTGGAGTTACAGGGGCACTGAAGCTTTCTTT.

The chain links TRBV28 to TRBJ2-3; the match to TRBD2 covers 7 bases. V lost 3 bases, J lost 8 bases, and 8 bases stayed unmatched. The CDR3 is 14 residues long. CDR1 is MDHEN and CDR2 is SYDVKM in the germline V gene. This CDR3 is CASSLEAGERTQYF. The CDR3 DNA reads as TGTGCCAGCAGTTTGGAGGCGGGAGAGCGTACGCAGTATTTT. Together with reference TRBV28 and TRBJ2-3, the CDR3 gives the full variable domain: DVKVTQSSRYLVKRTGEKVFLECVQDMDHENMFWYRQDPGLGLRLIYFSYDVKMKEKGDIPEGYSVSREKKERFSLILESASTNQTSMYLCASSLEAGERTQYFGPGTRLTVL.

This rearrangement joins TRBV9 to TRBJ1-1; D gene ambiguous. Trimming removed 3 bases at V and 6 bases at J, with 21 bases between. The CDR3 has 16 residues. Germline assignment: CDR1 SGDLS and CDR2 YYNGEE. The CDR3 spells CASSAGKPYLLAEAFF. CDR3 bases: TGTGCCAGCAGCGCCGGGAAACCGTACCTTTTGGCTGAAGCTTTCTTT. Full variable domain (rest looked up from reference TRBV9 and TRBJ1-1): DSGVTQTPKHLITATGQRVTLRCSPRSGDLSVYWYQQSLDQGLQFLIQYYNGEERAKGNILERFSAQQFPDLHSELNLSSLELGDSALYFCASSAGKPYLLAEAFFGQGTRLTVV.

This CDR3 is CASGTYSNQPQHF. The CDR3 region has the DNA TGTGCCAGCGGGACTTATAGCAATCAGCCCCAGCATTTT. This chain joins TRBV28 and TRBJ1-5; possible D gene TRBD1, 5 bases. Germline V gene lookup returns CDR1 MDHEN and CDR2 SYDVKM. The ends were cut back, 8 bases at V and 0 bases at J, with 8 bases in the middle. The CDR3 runs to 13 residues. Filled out from reference TRBV28 and TRBJ1-5, the complete variable domain reads DVKVTQSSRYLVKRTGEKVFLECVQDMDHENMFWYRQDPGLGLRLIYFSYDVKMKEKGDIPEGYSVSREKKERFSLILESASTNQTSMYLCASGTYSNQPQHFGDGTRLSIL.

This clone showed up many times. Other DNA sequences in this sample translate to the same CDR3. The gene calls are TRBV27 and TRBJ2-7; unclear D gene. The ends were cut back, 4 bases at V and 3 bases at J, with 4 bases in the middle. The CDR3 length is 11 residues. Germline V gene lookup returns CDR1 MNHEY and CDR2 SMNVEV (reference sequence). The CDR3 reads CASSSGYEQYF. The CDR3 DNA is TGTGCCAGCAGTTCGGGCTACGAGCAGTACTTC.

This chain connects TRBV20-1 to TRBJ2-3; D perhaps matches TRBD2 (5 bases). Trimming left V 6 bases short and J 8 bases short, with 12 bases between. The length of the CDR3 is 11 residues. Germline-derived CDR1 and CDR2 are DFQATT and SNEGSKA (reference sequence). The CDR3 DNA reads TGCAGTGCGAGACCCCGGGGTACGCAGTATTTT. It encodes CSARPRGTQYF.

The rearrangement joins TRBV15 to TRBJ2-1; 7 bases are shared with TRBD2. Unmatched junction bases numbered 7, after V lost 8 bases and J lost 0 bases. The V gene's germline CDR1 is LNHNV and CDR2 YYDKDF (reference sequence). This CDR3 region has 15 residues. Here the CDR3 reads CATLRGGSSYNEQFF. CDR3 coding DNA: TGTGCCACCCTTCGGGGCGGGAGCTCCTACAATGAGCAGTTCTTC.

This clone was seen repeatedly, ten times or more. Within the sample, other DNA sequences also encode this same CDR3. J is TRBJ1-1 and V is TRBV5-1; unclear D gene. The ends were cut back, 0 bases at V and 1 base at J, with 7 bases in the middle. The germline gives CDR1 SGHRS, CDR2 YFSETQ. The length of the CDR3 is 14 residues. In DNA form, the CDR3 reads TGCGCCAGCAGCTTGGGACTAGGGAACACTGAAGCTTTCTTT. This sequence encodes CASSLGLGNTEAFF.

This CDR3 reads CASSDSLGAAHTEAFF. The CDR3 DNA is TGTGCCAGTAGTGATAGTTTGGGGGCAGCGCACACTGAAGCTTTCTTT. V and J are TRBV19 and TRBJ1-1; D might be TRBD1 (6 bases). The CDR3 contains 16 residues. Trimming shortened V by 5 bases and J by 3 bases, and 19 bases separated the two germline ends. Germline V gives CDR1 LNHDA, CDR2 SQIVND (reference sequence).